The text below deals with one T cell receptor beta chain. The trim removed 2 bases at V and 1 base at J, leaving 6 bases unmatched. Germline CDR1 SGHDT, CDR2 YYEEEE. The CDR3 has 16 amino acids. Documented time point: pre-treatment sample, taken before nivolumab and TIL therapy. Tumor tissue came from excised metastases, mostly pleural nodules or supraclavicular lymph nodes. Adults with stage 4 NSCLC were enrolled in a phase I trial. These data are taken from a study of TIL therapy for anti-PD-1-resistant metastatic lung cancer. Study-wide background: Median patient age was 54, ranging about 38-75 years.

The immunoSEQ assay was v3. Here immunoSEQ multiplex PCR was the method, and the copy in TCRdb shows in-frame clones only, minus some. The table includes 13,000 or so clones, 66% detected once. V is TRBV5-6 and J is TRBJ2-1, with 7 bases fitting TRBD2. The TCR sequence derives from a woman aged 30-79 years with non-small cell lung cancer. The source material was tumor tissue, sampled at baseline. CDR3 in DNA: TGTGCCAGCAGCTTCAACCCGGGACTATCCTACAATGAGCAGTTCTTC. As protein: CASSFNPGLSYNEQFF.